Each of the 12 T cell receptor beta chains below was sequenced from the same sample in a study of lymphopenia after photon versus proton radiotherapy. Here immunoSEQ multiplex PCR was the method, and the copy in TCRdb shows in-frame clones only, minus some. This sample yields 25,000 to 30,000 clones, of which 85% to 90% are seen a single time; around 4.9% belongs to the top ten. The sequencing here drew on peripheral blood, taken from a patient treated with photon-based radiotherapy. These receptors all come from a man between 25 and 39 years old with gastric cancer.

V and J are TRBV10-3 and TRBJ2-3; TRBD2 aligns across 7 bases. The CDR3 runs to 15 residues. Losses at the gene ends were 3 bases for V and 0 bases for J; bases not matched to a gene: 3. Germline assignment: CDR1 ENHRY and CDR2 SYGVKD. CDR3 in amino acids: CAISDQRESTDTQYF. CDR3 coding DNA: TGTGCCATCAGTGATCAGCGGGAAAGCACAGATACGCAGTATTTT.

This sequence joins TRBV5-1 and TRBJ2-1; the D gene is possibly TRBD1 (5 bases). V shed 4 bases and J shed 5 bases, with 13 bases lying between them. Per the germline V gene, CDR1 is SGHRS and CDR2 is YFSETQ. The CDR3 is 14 residues long. CDR3 DNA: TGCGCCAGCAGCGACAGTAAGTATCACAATGAGCAGTTCTTC. Protein sequence: CASSDSKYHNEQFF. The full variable domain, rest sourced from reference TRBV5-1 and TRBJ2-1, is KAGVTQTPRYLIKTRGQQVTLSCSPISGHRSVSWYQQTPGQGLQFLFEYFSETQRNKGNFPGRFSGRQFSNSRSEMNVSTLELGDSALYLCASSDSKYHNEQFFGPGTRLTVL.

This clone was seen just once. V gene TRBV10-1 combines with J gene TRBJ2-1, with TRBD2 identical over 9 bases. The CDR3 spans 13 residues. The ends lost 5 bases at V and 4 bases at J; junction bases unmatched: 0. CDR1 is WNHNN and CDR2 is SYGVQD in the germline V gene (reference sequence). The CDR3: CASSSGRYNEQFF. CDR3 bases: TGCGCCAGCAGTAGCGGGAGGTACAATGAGCAGTTCTTC.

This clone has only one observation. The chain recombines TRBV9 with TRBJ2-3, with a weak D call TRBD2 (5 bases). V was shortened by 3 bases and J by 6 bases, with 5 bases between the two germline ends. CDR3 length: 11 residues. The germline V gene encodes CDR1 SGDLS and CDR2 YYNGEE. CDR3 residues: CASSGEDTQYF. Here the CDR3 DNA reads TGTGCCAGCAGCGGGGAGGATACGCAGTATTTT.

The rearrangement links TRBV10-3 to TRBJ1-4, with TRBD1 matching over 7 bases. Trimming cost V 11 bases and J 0 bases; bases outside gene matches: 6. CDR1 is ENHRY and CDR2 is SYGVKD in the germline V gene. There are 14 residues in the CDR3. The CDR3 sequence is CASGTDATNEKLFF. CDR3 nucleotide sequence: TGTGCCTCCGGGACAGATGCAACTAATGAAAAACTGTTTTTT.

The chain uses TRBV9 and TRBJ2-1, with 11 bases identical to TRBD1. The CDR3 runs 16 residues. Germline V gives CDR1 SGDLS, CDR2 YYNGEE. The junction had 11 bases not matched to a gene; V was cut back by 3 bases and J by 9 bases. Here the CDR3 DNA reads TGTGCCAGCAGCGGGGACAGGGGGTTTCTGTTGGGTGAGCAGTTCTTC. It specifies CASSGDRGFLLGEQFF.

This chain connects TRBV6-5 to TRBJ2-5, with TRBD2 matching 7 bases. Per germline, CDR1 MNHEY and CDR2 SVGAGI. The CDR3 is made up of 14 amino acids. Unmatched junction bases numbered 2, after V lost 0 bases and J lost 4 bases. The CDR3 DNA sequence: TGTGCCAGCAGTTACTCGGGAGGGAGAGAGACCCAGTACTTC. It specifies CASSYSGGRETQYF.

The chain combines TRBV19 with TRBJ1-2; TRBD1 is a possible D gene (6 bases). Deletions cut 0 bases from V and 6 bases from J, with 8 bases between. Germline-derived CDR1 and CDR2 are LNHDA and SQIVND (reference sequence). This CDR3 has 13 residues. The CDR3 DNA is TGTGCCAGTAGTATAGATACAGGGCATGGCTACACCTTC. Its protein product is CASSIDTGHGYTF.

This rearrangement joins TRBV27 to TRBJ1-4; no firm D call. The CDR3 is 15 amino acids. Looked up from germline, CDR1 is MNHEY and CDR2 is SMNVEV (reference sequence). The V and J ends lost 1 base and 5 bases respectively, with 11 bases between them. The CDR3: CASSLFATENEKLFF. The CDR3 DNA reads as TGTGCCAGCAGTTTATTTGCCACAGAAAATGAAAAACTGTTTTTT.

The chain combines TRBV19 with TRBJ1-1, with a weak D call TRBD1 (5 bases). V was trimmed by 0 bases and J by 12 bases, leaving 17 bases between them. This CDR3 spans 14 amino acids. Germline CDR1 and CDR2: LNHDA and SQIVND (reference sequence). The CDR3 DNA follows: TGTGCCAGTAGTATAGAACGGGACCCCCAAGGAACTTTCTTT. Amino acids: CASSIERDPQGTFF.

The chain recombines TRBV7-9 with TRBJ1-4; no clear D. Germline V gene lookup returns CDR1 SEHNR and CDR2 FQNEAQ (reference sequence). CDR3 length: 15 residues. V was trimmed by 2 bases and J by 5 bases, leaving 12 bases between them. In DNA form, the CDR3 reads TGTGCCAGCAGCTTATATGTTCAGGAGAATGAAAAACTGTTTTTT. It yields the protein CASSLYVQENEKLFF.

The genes are TRBV7-2 and TRBJ1-1, with D possibly TRBD1 on 5 matching bases. Germline V lookup: CDR1 SGHTA, CDR2 FQGNSA. The CDR3 has 12 amino acids. Trimming shortened V by 5 bases and J by 7 bases, and 11 bases separated the two germline ends. The CDR3 here is CASSPRDGEAFF. The CDR3 DNA reads as TGTGCCAGCAGCCCGAGGGACGGTGAAGCTTTCTTT.